This entry is about one TCR beta chain. The data stem from a study of preoperative IRX-2 immunotherapy in early breast cancer. V was pared by 1 base and J by 3 bases, with 10 bases between. From germline, CDR1 is SGHAT and CDR2 FQNNGV. The CDR3 length is 15 residues. The treatment: preoperative locoregional IRX-2 cytokine immunotherapy. Samples came from a phase Ib trial of preoperative locoregional IRX-2 cytokine immunotherapy. TCRdb keeps only in-frame clones here, not all; method: immunoSEQ multiplex PCR. The profile shows around 28,000 clones, about 90% of them singletons. The material was obtained from a patient treated with IRX-2 immunotherapy. The source of this sequence is a human donor with breast cancer. The rearrangement links TRBV11-2 to TRBJ2-1; D remains unclear. CDR3 bases: TGTGCCAGCAGCTTAGGCAGGCAGAGCTACAATGAGCAGTTCTTC. Its protein product is CASSLGRQSYNEQFF. Using reference TRBV11-2 and TRBJ2-1 for the parts outside the CDR3, the full variable domain is EAGVAQSPRYKIIEKRQSVAFWCNPISGHATLYWYQQILGQGPKLLIQFQNNGVVDDSQLPKDRFSAERLKGVDSTLKIQPAKLEDSAVYLCASSLGRQSYNEQFFGPGTRLTVL.